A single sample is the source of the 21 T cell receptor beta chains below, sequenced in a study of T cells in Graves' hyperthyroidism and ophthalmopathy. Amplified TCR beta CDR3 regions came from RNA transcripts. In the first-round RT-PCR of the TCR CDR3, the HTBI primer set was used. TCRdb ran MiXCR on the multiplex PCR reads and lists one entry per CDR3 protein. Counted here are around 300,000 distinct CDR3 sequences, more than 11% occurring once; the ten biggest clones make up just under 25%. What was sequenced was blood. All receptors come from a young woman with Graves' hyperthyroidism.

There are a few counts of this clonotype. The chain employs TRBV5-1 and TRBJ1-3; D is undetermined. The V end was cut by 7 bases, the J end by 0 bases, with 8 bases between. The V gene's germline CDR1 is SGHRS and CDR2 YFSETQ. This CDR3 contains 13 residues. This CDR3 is CASGQTSGNTIYF. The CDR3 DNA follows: TGCGCCAGCGGGCAGACCTCTGGAAACACCATATATTTT.

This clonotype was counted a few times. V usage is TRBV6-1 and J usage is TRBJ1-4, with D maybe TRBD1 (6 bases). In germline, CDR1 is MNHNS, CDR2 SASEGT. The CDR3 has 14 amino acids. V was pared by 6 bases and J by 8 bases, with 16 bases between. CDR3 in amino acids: CASRTLRGWEKLFF. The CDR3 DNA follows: TGTGCCAGCAGGACCCTCAGGGGATGGGAAAAACTGTTTTTT.

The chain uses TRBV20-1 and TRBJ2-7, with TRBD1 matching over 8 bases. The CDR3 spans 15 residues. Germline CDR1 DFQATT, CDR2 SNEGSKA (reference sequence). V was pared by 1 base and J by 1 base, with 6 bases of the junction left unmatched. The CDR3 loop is CSARARDRISYEQYF. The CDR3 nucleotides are TGCAGTGCTAGAGCTAGGGACAGGATATCCTACGAGCAGTACTTC.

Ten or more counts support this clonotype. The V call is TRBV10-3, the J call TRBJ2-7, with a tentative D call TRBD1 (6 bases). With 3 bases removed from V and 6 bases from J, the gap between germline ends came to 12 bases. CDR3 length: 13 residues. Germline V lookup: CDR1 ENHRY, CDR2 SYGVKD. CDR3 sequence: CAISDPGVGEQYF. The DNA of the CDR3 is TGTGCCATCAGTGATCCAGGGGTTGGCGAGCAGTACTTC.

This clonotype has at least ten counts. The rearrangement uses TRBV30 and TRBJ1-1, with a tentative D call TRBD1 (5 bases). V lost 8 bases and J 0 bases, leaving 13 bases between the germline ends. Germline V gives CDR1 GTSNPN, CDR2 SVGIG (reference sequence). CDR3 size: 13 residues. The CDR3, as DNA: TGTGCCCTTTCGAGGGGTATGAACACTGAAGCTTTCTTT. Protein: CALSRGMNTEAFF.

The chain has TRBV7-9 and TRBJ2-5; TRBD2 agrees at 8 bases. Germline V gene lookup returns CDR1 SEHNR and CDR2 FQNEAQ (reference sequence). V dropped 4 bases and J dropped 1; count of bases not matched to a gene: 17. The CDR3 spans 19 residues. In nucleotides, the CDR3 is TGTGCCAGCAGCTCTTTTTTCATCCGGGAGGGCCTTACCCAAGAGACCCAGTACTTC. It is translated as CASSSFFIREGLTQETQYF.

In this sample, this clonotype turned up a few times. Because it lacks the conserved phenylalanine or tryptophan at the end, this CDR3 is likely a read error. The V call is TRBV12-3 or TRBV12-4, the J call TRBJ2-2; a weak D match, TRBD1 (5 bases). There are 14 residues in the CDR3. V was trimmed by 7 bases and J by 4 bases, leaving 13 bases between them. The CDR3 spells CASNFGATTGELFS. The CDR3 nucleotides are TGTGCCAGCAATTTTGGGGCTACCACCGGGGAGCTGTTTTCT.

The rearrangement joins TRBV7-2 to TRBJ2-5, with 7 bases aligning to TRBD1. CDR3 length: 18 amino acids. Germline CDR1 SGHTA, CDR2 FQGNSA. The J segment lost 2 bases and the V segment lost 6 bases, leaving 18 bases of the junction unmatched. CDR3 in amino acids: CASSFYSSETGQQETQYF. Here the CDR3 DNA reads TGTGCCAGCAGTTTTTACTCCTCCGAGACAGGGCAACAAGAGACCCAGTACTTC.

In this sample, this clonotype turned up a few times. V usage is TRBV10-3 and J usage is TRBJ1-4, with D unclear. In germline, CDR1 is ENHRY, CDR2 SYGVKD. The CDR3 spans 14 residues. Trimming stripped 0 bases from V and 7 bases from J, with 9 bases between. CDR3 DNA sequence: TGTGCCATCAGTGAGTCTGGGGTAGGTGAAAAACTGTTTTTT. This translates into CAISESGVGEKLFF.

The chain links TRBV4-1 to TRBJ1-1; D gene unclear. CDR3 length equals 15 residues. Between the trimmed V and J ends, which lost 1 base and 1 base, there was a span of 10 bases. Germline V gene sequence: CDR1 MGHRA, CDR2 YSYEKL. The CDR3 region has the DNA TGCGCCAGCAGCCAAGGAGGAGTTGAGAACACTGAAGCTTTCTTT. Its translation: CASSQGGVENTEAFF.

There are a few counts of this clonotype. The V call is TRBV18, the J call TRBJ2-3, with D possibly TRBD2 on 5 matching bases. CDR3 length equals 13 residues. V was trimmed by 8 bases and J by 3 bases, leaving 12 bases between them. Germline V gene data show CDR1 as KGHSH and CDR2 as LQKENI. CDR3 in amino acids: CASGSGTTDTQYF. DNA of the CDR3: TGTGCCAGCGGAAGCGGTACGACAGATACGCAGTATTTT.

The CDR3 nucleotides read TGTGCCAGCTCACAACAGGGGCCAACGAATTCACCCCTCCACTTT. It specifies CASSQQGPTNSPLHF. This chain joins TRBV18 and TRBJ1-6; 7 bases agree with TRBD1. CDR1 is KGHSH, CDR2 LQKENI, per germline. The V and J ends lost 4 bases and 7 bases, in that order; junction bases with no gene match: 7. The CDR3 has 15 amino acids.

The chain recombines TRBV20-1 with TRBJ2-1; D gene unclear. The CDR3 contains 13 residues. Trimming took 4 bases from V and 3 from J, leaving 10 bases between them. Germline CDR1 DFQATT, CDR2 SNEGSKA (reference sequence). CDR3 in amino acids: CSATLQRYNEQFF. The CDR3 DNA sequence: TGCAGTGCTACCCTCCAGCGCTACAATGAGCAGTTCTTC.

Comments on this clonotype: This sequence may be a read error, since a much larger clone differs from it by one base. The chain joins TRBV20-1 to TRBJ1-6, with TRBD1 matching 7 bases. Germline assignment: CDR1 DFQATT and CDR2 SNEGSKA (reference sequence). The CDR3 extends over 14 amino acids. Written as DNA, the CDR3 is TGCAGTGCGGGCCGGGACAGTCATAATTCACCCCCCCACTTT. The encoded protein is CSAGRDSHNSPPHF.

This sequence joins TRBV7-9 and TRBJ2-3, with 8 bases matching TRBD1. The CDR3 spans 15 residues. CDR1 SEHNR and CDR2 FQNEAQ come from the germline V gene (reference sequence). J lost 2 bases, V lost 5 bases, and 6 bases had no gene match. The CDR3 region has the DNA TGTGCCAGCAGCATCAGGGGGCTCGACACAGATACGCAGTATTTT. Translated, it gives CASSIRGLDTDTQYF.

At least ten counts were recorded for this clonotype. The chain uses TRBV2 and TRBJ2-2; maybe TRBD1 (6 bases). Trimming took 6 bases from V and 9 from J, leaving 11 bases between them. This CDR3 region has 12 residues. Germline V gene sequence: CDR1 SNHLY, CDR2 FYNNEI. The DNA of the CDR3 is TGTGCCAGCAGCGCAGGGGTTTGGGAGCTGTTTTTT. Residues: CASSAGVWELFF.

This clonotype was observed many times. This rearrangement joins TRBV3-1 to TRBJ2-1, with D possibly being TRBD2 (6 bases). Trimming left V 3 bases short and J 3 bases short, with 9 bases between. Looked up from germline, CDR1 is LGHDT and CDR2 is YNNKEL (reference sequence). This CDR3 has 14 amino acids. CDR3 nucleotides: TGTGCCAGCAGCCACCTAGCGCGCTACAATGAGCAGTTCTTC. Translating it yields CASSHLARYNEQFF.

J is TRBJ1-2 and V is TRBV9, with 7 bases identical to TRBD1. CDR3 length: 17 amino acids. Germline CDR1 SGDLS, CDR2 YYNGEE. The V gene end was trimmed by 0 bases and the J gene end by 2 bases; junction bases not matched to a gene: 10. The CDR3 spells CASSVEAGGQYNYGYTF. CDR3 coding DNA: TGTGCCAGCAGCGTAGAGGCGGGGGGACAGTACAACTATGGCTACACCTTC.

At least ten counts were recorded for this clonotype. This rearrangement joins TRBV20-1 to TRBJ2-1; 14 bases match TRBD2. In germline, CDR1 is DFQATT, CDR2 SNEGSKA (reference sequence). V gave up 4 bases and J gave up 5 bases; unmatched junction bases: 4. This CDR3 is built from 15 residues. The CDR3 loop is CSAKKTSGRDNEQFF. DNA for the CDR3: TGCAGTGCTAAAAAGACTAGCGGGAGGGACAATGAGCAGTTCTTC.

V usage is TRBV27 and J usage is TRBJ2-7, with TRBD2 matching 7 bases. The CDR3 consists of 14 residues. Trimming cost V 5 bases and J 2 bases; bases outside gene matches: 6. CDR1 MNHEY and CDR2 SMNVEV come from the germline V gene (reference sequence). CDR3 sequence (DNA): TGTGCCAGCAGTGATAGCGGGCCAACCTACGAGCAGTACTTC. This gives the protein CASSDSGPTYEQYF.

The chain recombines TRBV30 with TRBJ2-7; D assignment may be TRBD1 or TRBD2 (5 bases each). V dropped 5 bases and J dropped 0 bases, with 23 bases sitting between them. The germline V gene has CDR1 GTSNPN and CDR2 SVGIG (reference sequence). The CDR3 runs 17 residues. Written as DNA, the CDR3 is TGTGCCTGGGCCCAGCGGTGGGGTCGGGACCCCTCCTACGAGCAGTACTTC. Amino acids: CAWAQRWGRDPSYEQYF.